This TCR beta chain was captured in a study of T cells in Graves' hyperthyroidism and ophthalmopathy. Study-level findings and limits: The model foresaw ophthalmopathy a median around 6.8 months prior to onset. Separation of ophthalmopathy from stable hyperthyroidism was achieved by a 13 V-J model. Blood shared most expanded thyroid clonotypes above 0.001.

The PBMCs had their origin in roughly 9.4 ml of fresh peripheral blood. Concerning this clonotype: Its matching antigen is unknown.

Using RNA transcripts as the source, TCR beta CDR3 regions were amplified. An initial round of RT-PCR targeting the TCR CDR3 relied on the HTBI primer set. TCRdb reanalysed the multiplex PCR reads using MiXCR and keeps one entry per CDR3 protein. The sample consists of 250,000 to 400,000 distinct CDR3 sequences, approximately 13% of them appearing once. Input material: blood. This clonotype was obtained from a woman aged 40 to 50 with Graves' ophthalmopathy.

The DNA of the CDR3 is TGTGCCAGCAGCCCAGGGAGCGTCAGCTCCTACGAGCAGTACTTC. Amino acid sequence: CASSPGSVSSYEQYF. The chain uses TRBV7-2 and TRBJ2-7; TRBD1 or TRBD2 may be the D gene (5 bases each). Trimming shortened V by 5 bases and J by 0 bases, and 14 bases separated the two germline ends. Looked up from germline, CDR1 is SGHTA and CDR2 is FQGNSA. The CDR3 covers 15 residues.